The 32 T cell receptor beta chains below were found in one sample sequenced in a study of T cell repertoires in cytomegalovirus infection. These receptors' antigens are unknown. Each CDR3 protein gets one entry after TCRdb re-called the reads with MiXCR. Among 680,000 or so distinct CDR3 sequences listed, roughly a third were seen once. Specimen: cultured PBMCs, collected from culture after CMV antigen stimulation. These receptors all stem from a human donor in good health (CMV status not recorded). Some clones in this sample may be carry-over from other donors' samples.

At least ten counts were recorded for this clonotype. The CDR3 nucleotides read TGTGCCAGCAACCCTTCCTTGGATAGACTCCACAATGAGCAGTTCTTC. This encodes CASNPSLDRLHNEQFF. The V gene is TRBV7-2, the J gene TRBJ2-1, with D unclear. Germline CDR1 is SGHTA and CDR2 is FQGNSA. The CDR3 spans 16 residues. Trimming took off 7 bases at V and 5 bases at J, with 21 bases between the two ends. Combining the CDR3 with reference TRBV7-2 and TRBJ2-1 gives the whole variable domain GAGVSQSPSNKVTEKGKDVELRCDPISGHTALYWYRQSLGQGLEFLIYFQGNSAPDKSGLPSDRFSAERTGGSVSTLTIQRTQQEDSAVYLCASNPSLDRLHNEQFFGPGTRLTVL.

The CDR3 reads CASSLDTGVLYGYTF. In DNA, the CDR3 is TGTGCCAGCAGCTTAGATACCGGGGTCCTCTATGGCTACACCTTC. V gene TRBV11-2 combines with J gene TRBJ1-2; D is unclear. Deletions cut 0 bases from V and 4 bases from J, with 12 bases between. CDR1 and CDR2 (germline): SGHAT, FQNNGV. The CDR3 length is 15 residues.

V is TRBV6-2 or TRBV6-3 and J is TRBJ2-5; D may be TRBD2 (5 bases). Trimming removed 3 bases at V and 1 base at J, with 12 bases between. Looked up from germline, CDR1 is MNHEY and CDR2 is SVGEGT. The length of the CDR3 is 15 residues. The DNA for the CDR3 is TGTGCCAGCAGTTATTACGAGGGAAGCCAAGAGACCCAGTACTTC. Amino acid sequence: CASSYYEGSQETQYF.

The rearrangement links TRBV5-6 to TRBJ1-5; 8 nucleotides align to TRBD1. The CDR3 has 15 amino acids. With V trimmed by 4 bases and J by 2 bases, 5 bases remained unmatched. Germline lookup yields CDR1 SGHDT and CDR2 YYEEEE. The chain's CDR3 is CASSRDRTGNQPQHF. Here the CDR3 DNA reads TGTGCCAGCAGCCGGGACAGGACGGGCAATCAGCCCCAGCATTTT.

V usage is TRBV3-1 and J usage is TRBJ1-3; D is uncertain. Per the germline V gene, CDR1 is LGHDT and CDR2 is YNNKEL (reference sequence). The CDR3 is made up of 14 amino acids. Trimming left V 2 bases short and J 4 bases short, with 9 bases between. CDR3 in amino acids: CASSQLSRGNTIYF. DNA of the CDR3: TGTGCCAGCAGCCAACTGTCGAGGGGAAACACCATATATTTT. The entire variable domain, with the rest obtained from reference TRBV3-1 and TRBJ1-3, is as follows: DTAVSQTPKYLVTQMGNDKSIKCEQNLGHDTMYWYKQDSKKFLKIMFSYNNKELIINETVPNRFSPKSPDKAHLNLHINSLELGDSAVYFCASSQLSRGNTIYFGEGSWLTVV.

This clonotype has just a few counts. For the CDR3, the DNA is TGTGCCAGCAGCGGCTGGGTAGGGGAGACCCAGTACTTC. This codes for CASSGWVGETQYF. This sequence joins TRBV2 and TRBJ2-5, with unresolved D. The CDR3 contains 13 residues. Trimming removed 6 bases at V and 5 bases at J, with 13 bases between. CDR1 and CDR2 (germline): SNHLY, FYNNEI. Full variable domain (missing parts from reference TRBV2 and TRBJ2-5): EPEVTQTPSHQVTQMGQEVILRCVPISNHLYFYWYRQILGQKVEFLVSFYNNEISEKSEIFDDQFSVERPDGSNFTLKIRSTKLEDSAMYFCASSGWVGETQYFGPGTRLLVL.

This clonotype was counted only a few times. In DNA, the CDR3 is TGTGCCAGCACCAGGGTGGGGGAAAAACTGTTTTTT. It translates to CASTRVGEKLFF. The chain has TRBV11-2 and TRBJ1-4, with D perhaps TRBD1 (5 bases). V was shortened by 7 bases and J by 8 bases, with 11 bases between the two germline ends. Germline values: CDR1 SGHAT, CDR2 FQNNGV. This CDR3 region has 12 residues.

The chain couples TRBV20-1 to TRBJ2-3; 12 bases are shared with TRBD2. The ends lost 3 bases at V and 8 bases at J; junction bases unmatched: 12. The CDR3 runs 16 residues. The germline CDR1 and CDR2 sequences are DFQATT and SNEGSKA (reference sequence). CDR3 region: CSASPTSGGRRGTQYF. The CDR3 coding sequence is TGCAGTGCTAGCCCAACTAGCGGGGGGCGAAGGGGTACGCAGTATTTT.

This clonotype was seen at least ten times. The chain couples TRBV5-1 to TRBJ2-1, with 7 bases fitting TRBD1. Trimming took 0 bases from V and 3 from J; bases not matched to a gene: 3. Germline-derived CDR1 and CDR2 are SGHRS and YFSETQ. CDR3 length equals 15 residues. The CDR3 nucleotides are TGCGCCAGCAGCTTGGGACAGGGTGGCTACAATGAGCAGTTCTTC. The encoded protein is CASSLGQGGYNEQFF.

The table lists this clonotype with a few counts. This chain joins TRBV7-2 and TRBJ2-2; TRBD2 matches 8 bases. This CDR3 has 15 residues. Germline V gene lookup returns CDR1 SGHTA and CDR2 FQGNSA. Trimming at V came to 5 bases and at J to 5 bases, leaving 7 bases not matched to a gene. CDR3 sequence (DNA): TGTGCCAGCAGCCCGGGACTAGTGGGGACCGGGGAGCTGTTTTTT. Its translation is CASSPGLVGTGELFF.

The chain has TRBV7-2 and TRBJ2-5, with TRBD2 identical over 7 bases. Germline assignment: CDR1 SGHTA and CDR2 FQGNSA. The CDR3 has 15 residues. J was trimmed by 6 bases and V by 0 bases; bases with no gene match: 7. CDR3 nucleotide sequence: TGTGCCAGCAGCTTAGCCGGCGGGAGTGTTAAGACCCAGTACTTC. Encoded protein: CASSLAGGSVKTQYF.

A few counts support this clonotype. The CDR3 reads CASSLGVRFSGANVLTF. DNA of the CDR3: TGTGCCAGCAGCTTAGGCGTCAGATTCTCTGGGGCCAACGTCCTGACTTTC. The J gene is TRBJ2-6, the V gene TRBV7-9; D unclear. V shed 1 base and J shed 0 bases, with 10 bases lying between them. CDR3 length: 17 amino acids. The V gene's germline CDR1 is SEHNR and CDR2 FQNEAQ (reference sequence).

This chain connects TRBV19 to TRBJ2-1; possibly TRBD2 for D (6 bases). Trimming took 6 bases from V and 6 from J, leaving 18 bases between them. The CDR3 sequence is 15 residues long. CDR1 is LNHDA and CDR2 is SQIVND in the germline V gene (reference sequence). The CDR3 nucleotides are TGTGCCAGTAGCCCTCCGGGGGTTCGGAGCAATGAGCAGTTCTTC. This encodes CASSPPGVRSNEQFF.

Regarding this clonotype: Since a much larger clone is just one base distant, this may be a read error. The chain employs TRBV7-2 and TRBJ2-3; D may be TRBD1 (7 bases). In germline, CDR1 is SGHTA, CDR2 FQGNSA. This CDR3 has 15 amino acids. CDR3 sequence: CASSPRPGAGGKARF. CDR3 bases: TGTGCCAGCAGCCCTAGACCGGGGGCAGGGGGTAAGGCCCGTTTT.

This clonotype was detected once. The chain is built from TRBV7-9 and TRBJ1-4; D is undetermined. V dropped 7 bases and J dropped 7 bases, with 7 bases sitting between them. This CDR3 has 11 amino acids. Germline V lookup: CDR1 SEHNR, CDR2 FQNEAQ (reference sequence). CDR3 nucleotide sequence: TGTGCCAGCAATCGGGGTGAAAAACTGTTTTTT. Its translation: CASNRGEKLFF.

CDR3 in amino acids: CASSYSRGPESSEKLFF. The CDR3 DNA is TGTGCCAGCAGTTACTCGAGGGGACCCGAAAGTTCGGAAAAACTGTTTTTT. V is TRBV6-6 and J is TRBJ1-4, with D possibly TRBD1 on 5 matching bases. The CDR3 runs to 17 residues. V gave up 0 bases and J gave up 8 bases, with 19 bases separating them. Germline CDR1 and CDR2: MNHNY and SVGAGI (reference sequence).

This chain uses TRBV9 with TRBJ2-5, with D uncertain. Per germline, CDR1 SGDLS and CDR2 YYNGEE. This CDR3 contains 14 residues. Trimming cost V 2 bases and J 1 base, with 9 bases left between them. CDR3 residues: CASSVLGVQETQYF. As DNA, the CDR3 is TGTGCCAGCAGCGTTTTGGGCGTCCAAGAGACCCAGTACTTC.

The CDR3 is CASSLGSYARLHLYEQYF. CDR3 nucleotides: TGTGCCAGCAGCTTAGGGTCCTATGCCCGCCTACACCTCTACGAGCAGTACTTC. This chain connects TRBV7-2 to TRBJ2-7; D is unclear. CDR1 and CDR2 from the germline V gene are SGHTA and FQGNSA. V lost 1 base, J lost 3 bases, and 22 bases lay in between. The CDR3 is made up of 18 amino acids.

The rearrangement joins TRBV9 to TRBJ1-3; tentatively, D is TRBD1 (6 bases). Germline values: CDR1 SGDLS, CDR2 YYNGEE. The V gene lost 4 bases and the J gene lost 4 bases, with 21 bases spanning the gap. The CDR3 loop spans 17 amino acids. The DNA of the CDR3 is TGTGCCAGCAGCCGAACCCCCCTCGGAGGGGGGGGAAACACCATATATTTT. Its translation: CASSRTPLGGGGNTIYF.

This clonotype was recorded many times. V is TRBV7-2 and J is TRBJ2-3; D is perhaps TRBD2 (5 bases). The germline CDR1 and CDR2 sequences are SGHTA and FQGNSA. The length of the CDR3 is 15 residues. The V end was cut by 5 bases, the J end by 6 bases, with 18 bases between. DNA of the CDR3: TGTGCCAGCAGCCCTAGTGGGAGTAGTCCCGATACGCAGTATTTT. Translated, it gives CASSPSGSSPDTQYF.

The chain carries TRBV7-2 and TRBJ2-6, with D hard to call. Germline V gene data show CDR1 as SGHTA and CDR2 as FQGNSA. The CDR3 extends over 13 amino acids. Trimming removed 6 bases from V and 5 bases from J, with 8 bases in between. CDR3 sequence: CASSLGRANVLTF. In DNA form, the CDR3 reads TGTGCCAGCAGTCTTGGTAGGGCCAACGTCCTGACTTTC.

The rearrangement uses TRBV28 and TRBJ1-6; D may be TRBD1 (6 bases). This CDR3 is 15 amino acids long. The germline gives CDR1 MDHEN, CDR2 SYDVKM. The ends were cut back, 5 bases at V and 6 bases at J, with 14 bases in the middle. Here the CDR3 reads CASSPAGAGNSPLHF. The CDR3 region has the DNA TGTGCCAGCAGTCCTGCAGGGGCGGGTAATTCACCCCTCCACTTT.

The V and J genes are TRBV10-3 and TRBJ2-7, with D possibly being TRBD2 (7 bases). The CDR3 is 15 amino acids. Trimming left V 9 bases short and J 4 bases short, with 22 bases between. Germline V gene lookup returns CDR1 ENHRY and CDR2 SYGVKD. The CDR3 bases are TGTGCCATAGGGGGGGCACTGCTCTCTTCTTACGAGCAGTACTTC. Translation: CAIGGALLSSYEQYF.

The chain's CDR3 is CASSLGGLLNEQFF. The CDR3 DNA reads as TGTGCCAGCAGTTTGGGGGGACTCCTCAATGAGCAGTTCTTC. J is TRBJ2-1 and V is TRBV12-3 or TRBV12-4; D is possibly TRBD2 (6 bases). V dropped 3 bases and J dropped 6 bases, with 12 bases sitting between them. This CDR3 comprises 14 residues.

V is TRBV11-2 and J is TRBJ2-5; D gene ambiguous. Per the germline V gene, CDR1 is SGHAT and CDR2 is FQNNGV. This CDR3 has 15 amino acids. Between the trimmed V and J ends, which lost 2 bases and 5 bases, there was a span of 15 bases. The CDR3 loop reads CASSLIPQFGETQYF. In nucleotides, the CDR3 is TGTGCCAGCAGCTTAATCCCACAGTTTGGGGAGACCCAGTACTTC.

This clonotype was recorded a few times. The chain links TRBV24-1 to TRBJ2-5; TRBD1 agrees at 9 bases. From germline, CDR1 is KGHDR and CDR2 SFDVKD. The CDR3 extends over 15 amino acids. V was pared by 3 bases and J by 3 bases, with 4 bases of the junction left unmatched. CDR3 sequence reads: CATSDPTGGEETQYF. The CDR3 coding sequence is TGTGCCACCAGTGATCCGACAGGGGGAGAAGAGACCCAGTACTTC.

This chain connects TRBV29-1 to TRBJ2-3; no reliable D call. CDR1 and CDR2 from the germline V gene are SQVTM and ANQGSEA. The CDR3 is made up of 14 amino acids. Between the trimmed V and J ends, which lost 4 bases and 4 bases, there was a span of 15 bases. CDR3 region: CSVGPMGWADTQYF. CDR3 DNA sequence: TGCAGCGTTGGCCCTATGGGCTGGGCAGATACGCAGTATTTT.

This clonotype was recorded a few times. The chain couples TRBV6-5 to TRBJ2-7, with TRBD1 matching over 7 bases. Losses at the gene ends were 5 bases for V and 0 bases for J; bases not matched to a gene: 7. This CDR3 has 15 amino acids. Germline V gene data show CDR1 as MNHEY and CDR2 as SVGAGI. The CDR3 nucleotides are TGTGCCAGCAGTCCCGGGACAGAAAACTCCTACGAGCAGTACTTC. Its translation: CASSPGTENSYEQYF.

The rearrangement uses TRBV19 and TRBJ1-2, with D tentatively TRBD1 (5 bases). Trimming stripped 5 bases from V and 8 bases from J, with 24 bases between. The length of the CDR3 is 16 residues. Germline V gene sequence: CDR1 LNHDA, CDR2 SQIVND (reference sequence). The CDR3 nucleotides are TGTGCCAGTAGTTCCCCTTCGGGGGAGGGTTTTATCGGCTACACCTTC. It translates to CASSSPSGEGFIGYTF.

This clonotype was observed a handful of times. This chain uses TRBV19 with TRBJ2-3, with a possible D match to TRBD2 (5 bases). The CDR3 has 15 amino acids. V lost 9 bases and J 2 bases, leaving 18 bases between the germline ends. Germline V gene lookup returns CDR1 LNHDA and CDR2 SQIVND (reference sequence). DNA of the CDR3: TGTGCCAGCCGGGGTTACACGCTCGACACAGATACGCAGTATTTT. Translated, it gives CASRGYTLDTDTQYF.

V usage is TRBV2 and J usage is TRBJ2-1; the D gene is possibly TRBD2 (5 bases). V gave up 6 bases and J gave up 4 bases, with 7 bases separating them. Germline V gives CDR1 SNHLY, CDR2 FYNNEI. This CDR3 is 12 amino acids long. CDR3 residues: CASRGRYNEQFF. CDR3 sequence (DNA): TGTGCCAGCAGAGGGAGATACAATGAGCAGTTCTTC.

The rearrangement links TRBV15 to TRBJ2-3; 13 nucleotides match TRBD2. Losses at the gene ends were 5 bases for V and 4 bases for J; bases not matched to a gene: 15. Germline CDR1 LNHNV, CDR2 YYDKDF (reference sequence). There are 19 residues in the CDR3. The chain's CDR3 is CATSGSPQWTSGSSDTQYF. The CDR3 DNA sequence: TGTGCCACCAGCGGCTCACCCCAGTGGACTAGCGGGAGTTCAGATACGCAGTATTTT.